This T cell receptor (beta chain) originates from a study of T cell repertoires in cytomegalovirus infection. In the study overall: Through public TCR beta signatures, both CMV infection and matching HLA type were indicated. Findings and caveats of the study: There were HLA-C-restricted CMV-specific TCR beta clonotypes dominating the ex vivo response. Identification of carriers of CMV plus the relevant HLA was performed using cumulative public TCR beta family frequency.

In germline, CDR1 is SEHNR, CDR2 FQNEAQ (reference sequence). Trimming took 5 bases from V and 6 from J, leaving 17 bases between them. The CDR3 runs 15 residues. This clonotype was seen repeatedly, ten times or more. Its antigen remains unknown. A single record per CDR3 protein comes from TCRdb applying MiXCR to the reads. The sample yields a few hundred thousand distinct CDR3 sequences, more than 8% seen once. This clonotype was obtained from a human donor in good health (CMV status not recorded). Some clones in this sample may be carry-over from other donors' samples. Sequences were obtained from PBMCs. The rearrangement uses TRBV7-9 and TRBJ2-1; possibly TRBD1 or TRBD2 for D (6 bases each). CDR3 coding DNA: TGTGCCAGCAGCCCCGGGGGCTATGAAGGCAATGAGCAGTTCTTC. Translating gives CASSPGGYEGNEQFF.